The rows below give T cell receptor beta chains drawn from one sample of a study of shared clonotypes between healthy human individuals. TCRdb keeps only in-frame clones here, not all; method: immunoSEQ multiplex PCR. The repertoire holds roughly 1 million clones, with around 75% as singletons. The sample taken for sequencing was memory CD4+ T cells sorted from blood. Receptors originate from a man between 18 and 35 years old in good health. Both conserved end residues are part of each CDR3. D genes are given only for firm matches. Rows may omit the clone size; those that give it use once, few, many or a size class.

TRBV10-1	few	TRBJ1-4	-	TGCGCCAGCAGTGAAGGAAATGGGAAAAAACTGTTTTTT	CASSEGNGKKLFF
TRBV10-3	-	TRBJ2-3	-	TGTGCCATCAGTGATTGGGCCCAAGATACGCAGTATTTT	CAISDWAQDTQYF
TRBV5-4	-	TRBJ2-2	-	TGTGCCAGCAGCTTGGACAGATACACCGGGGAGCTGTTTTTT	CASSLDRYTGELFF
TRBV5-1	-	TRBJ1-3	-	TGCGCCAGCAGCTCAGACGGCGCCTCTGGAAACACCATATATTTT	CASSSDGASGNTIYF
TRBV18	once	TRBJ2-5	-	TGTGCCAGCTCACCAGCCGCCGGGCTCGTTGAGACCCAGTACTTC	CASSPAAGLVETQYF
TRBV2	-	TRBJ2-5	TRBD1	TGTGCCAGCAGTGCTGACAGGGGGAGGTTAGAGACCCAGTACTTC	CASSADRGRLETQYF
TRBV10-2	once	TRBJ2-3	TRBD2	TGCGCCAGCAGCTTGCTAGCGGCTAGCACAGATACGCAGTATTTT	CASSLLAASTDTQYF
TRBV5-1	-	TRBJ2-3	TRBD2	TGCGCCAGCAGCCGCGGGCGGGAGGGCGTCGCAGATACGCAGTATTTT	CASSRGREGVADTQYF
TRBV4-3	-	TRBJ2-4	TRBD1	TGCGCCAGCAGCCAAGAGAGCGGACAGGGAAAGGTAGCCAAAAACATTCAGTACTTC	CASSQESGQGKVAKNIQYF
TRBV28	few	TRBJ1-2	-	TGTGCCAGCAGTTCCCCCCCTAAGCAAGCGATTAATGGCTACACCTTC	CASSSPPKQAINGYTF
TRBV4-3	-	TRBJ2-2	-	TGCGCCAGCAGCCAAGATCTCACTAGCAGCGGGGAGCTGTTTTTT	CASSQDLTSSGELFF
TRBV16	-	TRBJ2-2	TRBD1	TGTGCCAGCAGCCAATTGGGGACAGTTACTCCCGGGGAGCTGTTTTTT	CASSQLGTVTPGELFF
TRBV10-3	few	TRBJ1-3	-	TGTGCCATCCAAGAGCGGGACAACTCTGGAAACACCATATATTTT	CAIQERDNSGNTIYF
TRBV29-1	-	TRBJ2-5	TRBD1	TGCAGCGTGCCCGACAGGGCCCGCCAAGAGACCCAGTACTTC	CSVPDRARQETQYF
TRBV5-1	-	TRBJ1-1	-	TGCGCCAGCAGCCCTAAAGATTACGAGTATAGTTTCATGAACACTGAAGCTTTCTTT	CASSPKDYEYSFMNTEAFF
TRBV7-3	-	TRBJ2-5	-	TGTGCCAGCAGCTTAGGGGGACTCCAAGAGACCCAGTACTTC	CASSLGGLQETQYF
TRBV2	-	TRBJ2-5	-	TGTGCCAGCGGTCCGGGGCAGGTACTAAGGGAGACCCAGTACTTC	CASGPGQVLRETQYF
TRBV4-3	-	TRBJ1-5	-	TGCGCCAGCAGCCAAGATCCGGAGGGATTTCAGCCCCAGCATTTT	CASSQDPEGFQPQHF
TRBV30	-	TRBJ2-5	-	TGTGCCTGGACCTTAGGGGGGAGCGGACGGTCCGCAGAGACCCAGTACTTC	CAWTLGGSGRSAETQYF
TRBV10-3	-	TRBJ2-1	-	TGTGCCATCAGTGAGTCTTCGGGGCGGGCCCGATCCGACAATGAGCAGTTCTTC	CAISESSGRARSDNEQFF
TRBV27	-	TRBJ1-2	-	TGTGCCAGCAGTTTATATCCCGGGGGCGCCTATGGCTACACCTTC	CASSLYPGGAYGYTF
TRBV5-1	-	TRBJ2-5	-	TGCGCCAGCAGCTTGGGGGTCAGTATACAAGAGACCCAGTACTTC	CASSLGVSIQETQYF
TRBV5-1	-	TRBJ1-6	-	TGCGCCAGCAGCCCGGGTCAGAACTCCTATAATTCACCCCTCCACTTT	CASSPGQNSYNSPLHF
TRBV7-2	-	TRBJ2-7	-	TGTGCCAGCAGCTTAGTTGGCAGGGTAGGAGGCGAGCAGTACTTC	CASSLVGRVGGEQYF
TRBV18	once	TRBJ2-3	-	TGTGCCAGCTCATTCGCGAGGGCCTCCACAGATACGCAGTATTTT	CASSFARASTDTQYF
TRBV7-9	-	TRBJ1-4	-	TGTGCCAGCAGCTTCGGCGCAGGGAATGAAAAACTGTTTTTT	CASSFGAGNEKLFF
TRBV19	-	TRBJ1-3	-	TGTGCCAGTAGTACACAGGGCGCTGGAAACACCATATATTTT	CASSTQGAGNTIYF
TRBV27	-	TRBJ1-2	-	TGTGCCAGCAGTTTCTCAGGAGTCCCCGGCTATGGCTACACCTTC	CASSFSGVPGYGYTF
TRBV7-3	-	TRBJ2-3	-	TGTGCCAGCAGCTCCCATCCCACAGATACGCAGTATTTT	CASSSHPTDTQYF
TRBV27	-	TRBJ2-3	-	TGTGCCAGCAGTTTATCGGCATCAACTAGCACAGATACGCAGTATTTT	CASSLSASTSTDTQYF
TRBV5-1	-	TRBJ2-1	TRBD2	TGCGCCAGCAGCTTGGACGGGACTAGCAATCTAGAGTACAATGAGCAGTTCTTC	CASSLDGTSNLEYNEQFF
TRBV7-2	few	TRBJ1-5	-	TGTGCCAGCAGCTTACGGAAAAATCAGCCCCAGCATTTT	CASSLRKNQPQHF
TRBV28	-	TRBJ2-7	TRBD2	TGTGCCAGCAGTTTTGAACGGGGGGACGGAGGGGACGAGCAGTACTTC	CASSFERGDGGDEQYF
TRBV30	-	TRBJ1-2	TRBD1	TGTGCCGGTATAAACCGGGACAGAAGTTTTAACTATGGCTACACCTTC	CAGINRDRSFNYGYTF
TRBV7-2	-	TRBJ1-5	-	TGTGCCAGCAGCTCCCCCATGACGGGGAAGGGCAATCAGCCCCAGCATTTT	CASSSPMTGKGNQPQHF
TRBV6-1	-	TRBJ1-5	-	TGTGCCAGCAGTGAATGGTTACGGCCAGCCCAGCATTTT	CASSEWLRPAQHF
TRBV7-6	once	TRBJ2-3	-	TGTGCCAGCAGCTTAGAGCGGGGCACAGATACGCAGTATTTT	CASSLERGTDTQYF
TRBV7-2	-	TRBJ2-3	-	TGTGCCAGCAGCTTGGCGGGACTTAGCACAGATACGCAGTATTTT	CASSLAGLSTDTQYF
TRBV18	-	TRBJ2-1	TRBD2	TGTGCCAGCTCACCATCCCTAGCGGGCTCCTACAATGAGCAGTTCTTC	CASSPSLAGSYNEQFF
TRBV9	few	TRBJ2-7	TRBD2	TGTGCCAGCAGCGTAGCTCTCGCGGGAGGGAGCGAGCAGTACTTC	CASSVALAGGSEQYF
TRBV19	few	TRBJ1-1	-	TGTGCCAGTAGTACCCATTTACAGGGAACTGAAGCTTTCTTT	CASSTHLQGTEAFF
TRBV19	once	TRBJ2-7	-	TGTGCCAGTAGGGTCAGTGGGGGCCAGAAGCAGTACTTC	CASRVSGGQKQYF